Listed here are 30 T cell receptor beta chains from one sample, sequenced in a study of T cell repertoires and HLA-DP antigens. These TCRs are of unknown antigen specificity. Using immunoSEQ multiplex PCR, the repertoire was profiled, and TCRdb retains in-frame clones only, with some absent. There are about 89,000 clones in the sample; about 89% occur only once, and 1.5% to 2% lies in the top ten. Sequenced input: CD4+ T cells from PBMCs. These receptors were collected from a man aged 50-60 years in good health and CMV-seronegative.

This rearrangement joins TRBV5-1 to TRBJ1-4; D is unresolved. CDR3 length: 12 amino acids. Between the trimmed V and J ends, which lost 1 base and 8 bases, there was a span of 6 bases. Germline V gives CDR1 SGHRS, CDR2 YFSETQ. CDR3 sequence reads: CASSLSFEKLFF. The CDR3 coding sequence is TGCGCCAGCAGCTTGTCGTTCGAAAAACTGTTTTTT.

The chain uses TRBV6-5 and TRBJ1-2; D unresolved. The ends were cut back, 4 bases at V and 2 bases at J, with 11 bases in the middle. Germline V lookup: CDR1 MNHEY, CDR2 SVGAGI. The CDR3 runs to 14 residues. Written as DNA, the CDR3 is TGTGCCAGCAGTTCCGGAGTTCTCAACTATGGCTACACCTTC. Its translation: CASSSGVLNYGYTF.

V usage is TRBV7-2 and J usage is TRBJ1-3; 9 bases line up with TRBD1. The trim removed 4 bases at V and 8 bases at J, leaving 3 bases unmatched. The germline CDR1 and CDR2 sequences are SGHTA and FQGNSA. CDR3 length equals 13 residues. The CDR3 protein is CASSSRTGDTIYF. CDR3 in DNA: TGTGCCAGCAGCTCCCGGACAGGGGACACCATATATTTT.

The CDR3 DNA reads TGTGCCTGGGATAGCAGCTACGAGCAGTACTTC. Translated: CAWDSSYEQYF. The genes are TRBV30 and TRBJ2-7, with D hard to call. V dropped 5 bases and J dropped 3 bases, with 8 bases sitting between them. Germline loops: CDR1 GTSNPN, CDR2 SVGIG (reference sequence). The CDR3 is 11 amino acids.

The chain links TRBV4-3 to TRBJ1-4; D is possibly TRBD1 (6 bases). This CDR3 has 15 residues. Germline CDR1 is LGHNA and CDR2 is YSLEER. V gave up 4 bases and J gave up 6 bases, with 15 bases separating them. This CDR3 is CASSRTTRGYEKLFF. DNA for the CDR3: TGCGCCAGCAGCCGAACAACGAGGGGGTATGAAAAACTGTTTTTT.

The rearrangement links TRBV6-1 to TRBJ1-2; the D is unclear. Trimming removed 5 bases from V and 1 base from J, with 5 bases in between. The CDR3 covers 12 residues. Looked up from germline, CDR1 is MNHNS and CDR2 is SASEGT. CDR3 bases: TGTGCCAGCAGTTCGAATAACTATGGCTACACCTTC. Protein: CASSSNNYGYTF.

V usage is TRBV2 and J usage is TRBJ2-7, with 10 bases identical to TRBD1. The CDR3 loop spans 15 amino acids. The trim removed 3 bases at V and 3 bases at J, leaving 5 bases unmatched. CDR1 is SNHLY and CDR2 is FYNNEI in the germline V gene. CDR3 DNA sequence: TGTGCCAGCAGTGACGGACAGGGGGTAGTCTACGAGCAGTACTTC. Translated, it gives CASSDGQGVVYEQYF. Based on the CDR3 plus reference TRBV2 and TRBJ2-7, the full variable domain is EPEVTQTPSHQVTQMGQEVILRCVPISNHLYFYWYRQILGQKVEFLVSFYNNEISEKSEIFDDQFSVERPDGSNFTLKIRSTKLEDSAMYFCASSDGQGVVYEQYFGPGTRLTVT.

This clone was detected once. This rearrangement joins TRBV19 to TRBJ2-7; 12 positions match TRBD2. CDR3 length: 12 amino acids. CDR1 is LNHDA and CDR2 is SQIVND in the germline V gene (reference sequence). The CDR3 reads CATSGSSYEQYF. CDR3 in DNA: TGTGCGACTAGCGGGAGTTCCTACGAGCAGTACTTC. The full variable domain, with the rest looked up from reference TRBV19 and TRBJ2-7, is DGGITQSPKYLFRKEGQNVTLSCEQNLNHDAMYWYRQDPGQGLRLIYYSQIVNDFQKGDIAEGYSVSREKKESFPLTVTSAQKNPTAFYLCATSGSSYEQYFGPGTRLTVT.

In this sample, this clone turned up a few times. Its ends do not fully match the called genes, so a read error is possible. This chain links TRBV10-3 with TRBJ2-2; D is perhaps TRBD2 (6 bases). The CDR3 is 15 residues long. Germline values: CDR1 ENHRY, CDR2 SYGVKD. The CDR3 coding sequence is TGTGCCATCAGGGAGTCGGGACTGTTGGCCGGGGAGCTGTTTTTT. It yields the protein CAIRESGLLAGELFF.

The chain links TRBV5-6 to TRBJ1-2; D is ambiguous. Germline V gives CDR1 SGHDT, CDR2 YYEEEE. Trimming left V 1 base short and J 8 bases short, with 15 bases between. The CDR3 loop spans 14 amino acids. The CDR3 region is CASSLRGGKFGYTF. CDR3 nucleotide sequence: TGTGCCAGCAGCTTGAGAGGAGGGAAGTTCGGCTACACCTTC.

The J gene is TRBJ2-4, the V gene TRBV6-5; D remains ambiguous. Trimming took 6 bases from V and 2 from J, leaving 11 bases between them. CDR3 size: 14 residues. Germline lookup yields CDR1 MNHEY and CDR2 SVGAGI. The CDR3 sequence is CASRPAWTKNIQYF. CDR3 in DNA: TGTGCCAGCAGACCTGCATGGACCAAAAACATTCAGTACTTC.

The V gene is TRBV9, the J gene TRBJ1-2; 9 bases are a match to TRBD1. Losses at the gene ends were 4 bases for V and 3 bases for J; bases not matched to a gene: 10. From germline, CDR1 is SGDLS and CDR2 YYNGEE. The CDR3 has 16 amino acids. CDR3 DNA: TGTGCCAGCAGCCCCACCGGGACAGGGCGCGACTATGGCTACACCTTC. It is translated as CASSPTGTGRDYGYTF.

This clone was seen more than once but under ten times. The chain employs TRBV28 and TRBJ1-5; D gene unclear. Trimming left V 8 bases short and J 3 bases short, with 11 bases between. The V gene's germline CDR1 is MDHEN and CDR2 SYDVKM. This CDR3 comprises 13 residues. The CDR3 is CASQRQINQPQHF. CDR3 coding DNA: TGTGCCAGCCAGCGGCAGATCAATCAGCCCCAGCATTTT.

This clone was recorded a few times. This chain links TRBV6-1 with TRBJ2-7, with 7 bases aligning to TRBD2. J lost 4 bases, V lost 2 bases, and 5 bases had no gene match. The V gene's germline CDR1 is MNHNS and CDR2 SASEGT. The CDR3 has 14 amino acids. CDR3 bases: TGTGCCAGCAGTGAATTTGGCGGGAGATACGAGCAGTACTTC. Encoded protein: CASSEFGGRYEQYF.

This clone was counted only a few times. This chain joins TRBV25-1 and TRBJ2-6; the D is unclear. The CDR3 has 16 amino acids. Trimming took off 6 bases at V and 0 bases at J, with 12 bases between the two ends. The V gene's germline CDR1 is MGHDK and CDR2 SYGVNS. The DNA for the CDR3 is TGTGCCAGCAGCCACCCCCTTGGCTCTGGGGCCAACGTCCTGACTTTC. Protein sequence: CASSHPLGSGANVLTF.

This clone has just one count. V and J are TRBV29-1 and TRBJ2-1; perhaps TRBD1 as D (5 bases). CDR3 length: 12 residues. CDR1 is SQVTM, CDR2 ANQGSEA, per germline. Between the trimmed V and J ends, which lost 3 bases and 6 bases, there was a span of 9 bases. In DNA, the CDR3 is TGCAGCGTTGAGGGGCACCCCAATGAGCAGTTCTTC. This gives the protein CSVEGHPNEQFF.

This clone was seen a single time. The chain uses TRBV19 and TRBJ2-3; possibly TRBD1 or TRBD2 for D (6 bases each). Trimming removed 5 bases from V and 4 bases from J, with 13 bases in between. Germline V lookup: CDR1 LNHDA, CDR2 SQIVND (reference sequence). The CDR3 extends over 14 amino acids. CDR3 in DNA: TGTGCCAGTAGTTTAAAGGGGGGCGCAGATACGCAGTATTTT. Its protein product is CASSLKGGADTQYF.

This clone has just a few counts. Here the CDR3 reads CASSLGGNTEAFF. As DNA, the CDR3 is TGCGCCAGCAGCCTAGGGGGGAACACTGAAGCTTTCTTT. V gene TRBV4-1 combines with J gene TRBJ1-1, with D possibly TRBD1 on 6 matching bases. Germline V gene lookup returns CDR1 MGHRA and CDR2 YSYEKL. This CDR3 has 13 amino acids. V was cut by 4 bases and J by 1 base, with 7 bases left in between.

V gene TRBV6-6 combines with J gene TRBJ1-3; D possibly corresponds to TRBD1 (5 bases). Trimming took off 8 bases at V and 2 bases at J, with 13 bases between the two ends. Per the germline V gene, CDR1 is MNHNY and CDR2 is SVGAGI (reference sequence). The CDR3 has 14 amino acids. This chain's CDR3 is CASRGEGAGNTIYF. CDR3 DNA: TGTGCCAGCCGGGGGGAAGGTGCTGGAAACACCATATATTTT.

The chain couples TRBV7-2 to TRBJ1-3; no firm D call. CDR1 is SGHTA, CDR2 FQGNSA, per germline. This CDR3 region has 16 residues. Trimming removed 1 base from V and 5 bases from J, with 15 bases in between. CDR3 in amino acids: CASSLDPSQARNTIYF. The CDR3 DNA follows: TGTGCCAGCAGCTTAGACCCATCGCAAGCCCGAAACACCATATATTTT.

The chain carries TRBV21-1 and TRBJ2-7; the table calls TRBD2, which could not be checked here. TRBV21-1 is tagged as a pseudogene. This CDR3 is 16 amino acids long. The CDR3 DNA reads TGTGCCAGCAGCAAAGGGCTAGCGCTAAACGACTACGAGCAGTACTTC. Amino acid sequence: CASSKGLALNDYEQYF.

The chain carries TRBV11-3 and TRBJ2-2; 7 bases agree with TRBD2. Germline V gene data show CDR1 as SGHNT and CDR2 as YENEEA. The length of the CDR3 is 16 residues. The ends lost 7 bases at V and 0 bases at J; junction bases unmatched: 8. The CDR3 is CASNPLAVANTGELFF. CDR3 nucleotide sequence: TGTGCCAGCAACCCTCTAGCGGTCGCGAACACCGGGGAGCTGTTTTTT.

This rearrangement joins TRBV13 to TRBJ1-4, with D possibly TRBD1 on 6 matching bases. The CDR3 totals 16 residues. Germline V CDR1 and CDR2: PRHDT, FYEKMQ (reference sequence). Deletions cut 5 bases from V and 7 bases from J, with 20 bases between. CDR3 coding DNA: TGTGCCAGCAGCCTCAGACAGGACGGGCTGGTTGAAAAACTGTTTTTT. This translates into CASSLRQDGLVEKLFF.

The rearrangement joins TRBV5-4 to TRBJ2-3, with 9 bases identical to TRBD2. Germline CDR1 is SGHNT and CDR2 is YYREEE (reference sequence). The V and J ends lost 0 bases and 0 bases, in that order; junction bases with no gene match: 11. The CDR3 is 19 residues long. CDR3 in amino acids: CASSLEPSGAYPSTDTQYF. The DNA for the CDR3 is TGTGCCAGCAGCTTGGAGCCTAGCGGGGCCTACCCTAGCACAGATACGCAGTATTTT.

This chain links TRBV9 with TRBJ1-1; D gene unclear. This CDR3 has 14 amino acids. Trimming pared 0 bases from V and 1 base from J, leaving 7 bases between. Germline V gene lookup returns CDR1 SGDLS and CDR2 YYNGEE. CDR3 loop: CASSVAPTNTEAFF. The CDR3 nucleotides are TGTGCCAGCAGCGTAGCCCCAACGAACACTGAAGCTTTCTTT.

This chain connects TRBV11-2 to TRBJ2-3; TRBD2 matches at 9 bases. The junction had 16 bases not matched to a gene; V was cut back by 4 bases and J by 2 bases. The CDR3 has 19 residues. From germline, CDR1 is SGHAT and CDR2 FQNNGV. The CDR3 region has the DNA TGTGCCAGCAGCTCCCGGGGGGCGGGAGGGCTGGCCCTCACAGATACGCAGTATTTT. Protein product: CASSSRGAGGLALTDTQYF.

The gene calls are TRBV2 and TRBJ2-7; 12 positions match TRBD1. CDR1 and CDR2 (germline): SNHLY, FYNNEI. The V and J ends lost 6 bases and 4 bases, in that order; junction bases with no gene match: 10. This CDR3 is 16 amino acids long. The CDR3 DNA follows: TGTGCCAGCAGCCCCACCGGGACAGGGGGCCGTTACGAGCAGTACTTC. It codes for CASSPTGTGGRYEQYF. Using reference TRBV2 and TRBJ2-7 for the parts outside the CDR3, the full variable domain is EPEVTQTPSHQVTQMGQEVILRCVPISNHLYFYWYRQILGQKVEFLVSFYNNEISEKSEIFDDQFSVERPDGSNFTLKIRSTKLEDSAMYFCASSPTGTGGRYEQYFGPGTRLTVT.

The chain has TRBV11-2 and TRBJ2-1; maybe TRBD2 (7 bases). The CDR3 consists of 16 residues. The germline CDR1 and CDR2 sequences are SGHAT and FQNNGV. V gave up 6 bases and J gave up 6 bases, with 21 bases separating them. Here the CDR3 DNA reads TGTGCCAGCAGTTCACGGGGAGGGCAGGGGTTCAATGAGCAGTTCTTC. This codes for CASSSRGGQGFNEQFF.

The rearrangement joins TRBV7-3 to TRBJ1-5; 9 bases are shared with TRBD1. Per germline, CDR1 SGHTA and CDR2 FQGTGA. Losses at the gene ends were 2 bases for V and 2 bases for J; bases not matched to a gene: 19. The CDR3 extends over 21 amino acids. CDR3 in amino acids: CASSLPWDRAKGGYCNQPQHF. Written as DNA, the CDR3 is TGTGCCAGCAGCTTACCATGGGACAGGGCGAAAGGTGGGTATTGCAATCAGCCCCAGCATTTT.

This sequence joins TRBV7-8 and TRBJ1-5, with TRBD1 as a possible D gene (6 bases). Germline CDR1 reads SGHVS; CDR2 reads FQNEAQ. This CDR3 region has 16 residues. With 5 bases removed from V and 3 bases from J, the gap between germline ends came to 17 bases. In DNA form, the CDR3 reads TGTGCCAGCAGCGCATCCATCGGACAGCTCAATCAGCCCCAGCATTTT. Protein: CASSASIGQLNQPQHF.